This TCR beta chain stems from a study of cytomegalovirus exposure and HLA in healthy donors. Amplification used 60 Vbeta primers and 13 Jbeta primers. Using immunoSEQ multiplex PCR, the repertoire was profiled, and TCRdb retains in-frame clones only, with some absent. The sample carries some 160,000 clones, around three quarters recorded once. Per germline, CDR1 SEHNR and CDR2 FQNEAQ (reference sequence). The CDR3 length is 15 residues. As to this clone: What it binds is unknown. One junction end does not reproduce the germline sequence, and a read error may be involved.

Findings and limits, study-wide: Later analysis placed DRB1 highest and HLA-C lowest in TCR association rates, which differed by HLA locus. The authors later found most CMV-associated TCR beta chains appeared HLA-restricted.

This receptor was identified in a woman aged 25 to 39 in good health and CMV-seronegative. The rearrangement uses TRBV7-9 and TRBJ1-2; D uncertain. The material sequenced was PBMCs. CDR3 in amino acids: CASSLFSISDYGYPF. The DNA for the CDR3 is TGTGCCAGCAGCTTATTTTCGATATCAGACTATGGCTACCCCTTC. Looking up the rest from reference TRBV7-9 and TRBJ1-2 gives the full variable domain: DTGVSQNPRHKITKRGQNVTFRCDPISEHNRLYWYRQTLGQGPEFLTYFQNEAQLEKSRLLSDRFSAERPKGSFSTLEIQRTEQGDSAMYLCASSLFSISDYGYPFGSGTRLTVV.